This passage covers 20 T cell receptor beta chains from one sample sequenced in a study of blood T cells in healthy people across ages. PCR was performed a second time for roughly 7 to 12 cycles using a sample-barcoded 5' primer and a J-beta primer mix. TCRdb redid the calling of the 5' RACE reads with MiXCR, one entry per CDR3 protein. The sample yields 450,000 to 600,000 distinct CDR3 sequences, over 25% seen once. This sample was also put to use in a study of T cells of mothers and their children.

Sequencing was done on a sample of blood. The receptors shown here come from a boy aged 2 to 9 in good health.

This clonotype was counted many times. The chain joins TRBV2 to TRBJ2-5; D remains ambiguous. The CDR3 has 18 residues. CDR1 and CDR2 from the germline V gene are SNHLY and FYNNEI. V was shortened by 0 bases and J by 4 bases, with 21 bases between the two germline ends. The CDR3 DNA reads as TGTGCCAGCAGTGAAGCCCGAGGTAGAGGTGCATCGGGAGAGACCCAGTACTTC. Its translation is CASSEARGRGASGETQYF.

This clonotype has at least ten counts. The V and J genes are TRBV29-1 and TRBJ2-1, with 10 bases fitting TRBD2. This CDR3 contains 12 residues. Trimming at V came to 5 bases and at J to 6 bases, leaving 1 base not matched to a gene. Germline loops: CDR1 SQVTM, CDR2 ANQGSEA. The CDR3 spells CSVWTSGNEQFF. CDR3 coding DNA: TGCAGCGTTTGGACTAGCGGCAATGAGCAGTTCTTC.

This clonotype was observed a single time. The chain links TRBV12-3 or TRBV12-4 to TRBJ2-6; D is unclear. V was clipped by 4 bases and J by 0 bases, with 13 bases between them. This CDR3 is built from 17 residues. CDR3 protein: CASSYSFLSSGANVLTF. DNA of the CDR3: TGTGCCAGCAGTTACTCTTTTTTAAGCTCTGGGGCCAACGTCCTGACTTTC.

This clonotype was counted between two and nine times. The chain links TRBV18 to TRBJ2-1; 7 bases are a match to TRBD2. Trimming removed 3 bases from V and 6 bases from J; junction bases left unmatched: 5. This CDR3 is 14 amino acids long. Germline V lookup: CDR1 KGHSH, CDR2 LQKENI. The CDR3 bases are TGTGCCAGCTCACCCGGGACTACCATCAATGAGCAGTTCTTC. Residues: CASSPGTTINEQFF.

The chain couples TRBV7-9 to TRBJ1-2; D possibly corresponds to TRBD1 (6 bases). CDR3 length: 14 residues. The germline V gene encodes CDR1 SEHNR and CDR2 FQNEAQ (reference sequence). Trimming removed 5 bases from V and 3 bases from J, with 13 bases in between. CDR3 amino acids: CASSVGTNDYGYTF. The CDR3 nucleotides read TGTGCCAGCAGCGTCGGGACAAATGACTATGGCTACACCTTC.

CDR3 nucleotides: TGTGCCAGCAGCGTACGGTCGGGACGGATACCCTACGAGCAGTACTTC. The encoded protein is CASSVRSGRIPYEQYF. This chain joins TRBV9 and TRBJ2-7; either TRBD1 or TRBD2 may fit D (5 bases each). CDR1 is SGDLS, CDR2 YYNGEE, per germline. Trimming took off 1 base at V and 2 bases at J, with 16 bases between the two ends. This CDR3 is 16 amino acids long. Full variable domain (outside the CDR3, taken from reference TRBV9 and TRBJ2-7): DSGVTQTPKHLITATGQRVTLRCSPRSGDLSVYWYQQSLDQGLQFLIQYYNGEERAKGNILERFSAQQFPDLHSELNLSSLELGDSALYFCASSVRSGRIPYEQYFGPGTRLTVT.

The rearrangement links TRBV10-3 to TRBJ2-7; 10 nucleotides align to TRBD2. The CDR3 is 13 amino acids. CDR1 ENHRY and CDR2 SYGVKD come from the germline V gene. V lost 8 bases and J lost 2; bases outside the gene matches: 3. CDR3 amino acids: CAIWSGGAYEQYF. CDR3 nucleotide sequence: TGTGCCATCTGGAGCGGGGGGGCCTACGAGCAGTACTTC.

This clonotype was seen a few times. One base away lies a much larger clone, so this may be a sequencing read error. This rearrangement joins TRBV7-2 to TRBJ2-5; 10 nucleotides line up with TRBD2. The end of the DNA is better explained by TRBJ2-1, so the J call may be wrong. CDR1 and CDR2 (germline): SGHTA, FQGNSA. This CDR3 is 12 amino acids long. CDR3 loop: CASSATSGEQFF. DNA of the CDR3: TGTGCCAGCAGCGCGACTAGCGGGGAGCAGTTCTTC.

This clonotype was observed a handful of times. The genes are TRBV7-2 and TRBJ2-7; possibly TRBD1 for D (5 bases). Trimming removed 2 bases at V and 3 bases at J, with 20 bases between. This CDR3 is built from 17 residues. The germline V gene has CDR1 SGHTA and CDR2 FQGNSA. The CDR3 here is CASSLQSGSVVNYEQYF. In DNA, the CDR3 is TGTGCCAGCAGCTTACAGTCAGGGTCGGTGGTTAACTACGAGCAGTACTTC.

At least ten counts were recorded for this clonotype. The chain recombines TRBV7-9 with TRBJ1-4; TRBD1 might be the D (5 bases). CDR3 size: 14 residues. V dropped 5 bases and J dropped 4 bases, with 11 bases sitting between them. In germline, CDR1 is SEHNR, CDR2 FQNEAQ (reference sequence). The CDR3 coding sequence is TGTGCCAGCAGCGAACCGGGGGTTAATGAAAAACTGTTTTTT. The encoded protein is CASSEPGVNEKLFF.

A few counts support this clonotype. This sequence joins TRBV6-1 and TRBJ2-5; D gene uncertain. V lost 2 bases and J 1 base, leaving 8 bases between the germline ends. The CDR3 length is 14 residues. CDR1 is MNHNS and CDR2 is SASEGT in the germline V gene. CDR3 nucleotide sequence: TGTGCCAGCAGTGAAACAGTACCCCAAGAGACCCAGTACTTC. Translated, it gives CASSETVPQETQYF.

Turning to this clonotype: Germline and junction disagree at one end, which may indicate a read error. V gene TRBV11-2 combines with J gene TRBJ2-5; the match to TRBD2 covers 10 bases. The CDR3 runs 13 residues. Germline CDR1 is SGHAT and CDR2 is FQNNGV. CDR3 region: CASSLGVLAGTFF. CDR3 in DNA: TGTGCCAGCAGCTTAGGGGTACTAGCGGGAACGTTCTTC. Full variable domain (outside the CDR3, taken from reference TRBV11-2 and TRBJ2-5): EAGVAQSPRYKIIEKRQSVAFWCNPISGHATLYWYQQILGQGPKLLIQFQNNGVVDDSQLPKDRFSAERLKGVDSTLKIQPAKLEDSAVYLCASSLGVLAGTFFGPGTRLLVL.

This clonotype showed up just a few times. The gene calls are TRBV12-5 and TRBJ1-1; weak D call: TRBD1 (6 bases). Germline V gene data show CDR1 as LGHNT and CDR2 as FRNRAP. Trimming shortened V by 5 bases and J by 10 bases, and 11 bases separated the two germline ends. The CDR3 is 11 residues long. CDR3 sequence (DNA): TGTGCTAGTGGTCAAGAGGGGGGAGCTTTCTTT. It translates to CASGQEGGAFF.

This clonotype occurred a few times. The chain couples TRBV2 to TRBJ1-2; D perhaps matches TRBD1 (5 bases). V was trimmed by 3 bases and J by 12 bases, leaving 14 bases between them. Germline V CDR1 and CDR2: SNHLY, FYNNEI. This CDR3 region has 12 residues. The CDR3 loop is CASSDFGGYDTF. CDR3 bases: TGTGCCAGCAGTGACTTCGGGGGGTACGACACCTTC. Complete variable domain (other parts from reference TRBV2 and TRBJ1-2): EPEVTQTPSHQVTQMGQEVILRCVPISNHLYFYWYRQILGQKVEFLVSFYNNEISEKSEIFDDQFSVERPDGSNFTLKIRSTKLEDSAMYFCASSDFGGYDTFGSGTRLTVV.

The V and J genes are TRBV13 and TRBJ1-4; no definite D call. V lost 2 bases, J lost 4 bases, and 20 bases lay in between. CDR3 length: 18 residues. Germline V gene sequence: CDR1 PRHDT, CDR2 FYEKMQ (reference sequence). The CDR3 DNA reads TGTGCCAGCAGCTTACGAGTCGGTCTACCCCTGGGTAATGAAAAACTGTTTTTT. Translation: CASSLRVGLPLGNEKLFF.

This clonotype was counted only a few times. The chain carries TRBV7-9 and TRBJ2-2; maybe TRBD1 (5 bases). V was pared by 1 base and J by 5 bases, with 14 bases between. This CDR3 has 16 amino acids. Germline CDR1 reads SEHNR; CDR2 reads FQNEAQ (reference sequence). The CDR3 reads CASSLGGQSHTGELFF. In nucleotides, the CDR3 is TGTGCCAGCAGCTTAGGGGGCCAAAGTCATACCGGGGAGCTGTTTTTT.

This clonotype was recorded a few times. This chain joins TRBV29-1 and TRBJ2-5, with 11 bases lining up with TRBD1. Germline loops: CDR1 SQVTM, CDR2 ANQGSEA. This CDR3 spans 13 amino acids. The CDR3 loop reads CGGRTGGHETQYF. The CDR3 DNA sequence: TGCGGCGGGAGGACAGGGGGCCACGAGACCCAGTACTTC.

In its sample, this clonotype was seen a few times. The chain recombines TRBV5-1 with TRBJ1-4; 7 nucleotides agree with TRBD1. The J segment lost 8 bases and the V segment lost 4 bases, leaving 5 bases of the junction unmatched. The CDR3 is 13 amino acids. In germline, CDR1 is SGHRS, CDR2 YFSETQ. The CDR3 sequence is CASSTRDREKLFF. CDR3 coding DNA: TGCGCCAGCAGCACCCGGGACAGAGAAAAACTGTTTTTT.

In this sample, this clonotype turned up once. The V gene is TRBV7-9, the J gene TRBJ2-5, with D unclear. CDR3 length: 16 residues. Germline assignment: CDR1 SEHNR and CDR2 FQNEAQ (reference sequence). Trimming pared 1 base from V and 0 bases from J, leaving 12 bases between. The CDR3 loop is CASSLGAGSYQETQYF. In DNA form, the CDR3 reads TGTGCCAGCAGCTTAGGGGCTGGCTCGTACCAAGAGACCCAGTACTTC.

The gene calls are TRBV15 and TRBJ2-1; 10 nucleotides align to TRBD2. The CDR3 is 14 amino acids. Germline CDR1 LNHNV, CDR2 YYDKDF (reference sequence). Trimming at V came to 3 bases and at J to 6 bases, leaving 2 bases not matched to a gene. The CDR3 nucleotides read TGTGCCACCAGCAGGGGGACTAGCGTCAATGAGCAGTTCTTC. Protein sequence: CATSRGTSVNEQFF.